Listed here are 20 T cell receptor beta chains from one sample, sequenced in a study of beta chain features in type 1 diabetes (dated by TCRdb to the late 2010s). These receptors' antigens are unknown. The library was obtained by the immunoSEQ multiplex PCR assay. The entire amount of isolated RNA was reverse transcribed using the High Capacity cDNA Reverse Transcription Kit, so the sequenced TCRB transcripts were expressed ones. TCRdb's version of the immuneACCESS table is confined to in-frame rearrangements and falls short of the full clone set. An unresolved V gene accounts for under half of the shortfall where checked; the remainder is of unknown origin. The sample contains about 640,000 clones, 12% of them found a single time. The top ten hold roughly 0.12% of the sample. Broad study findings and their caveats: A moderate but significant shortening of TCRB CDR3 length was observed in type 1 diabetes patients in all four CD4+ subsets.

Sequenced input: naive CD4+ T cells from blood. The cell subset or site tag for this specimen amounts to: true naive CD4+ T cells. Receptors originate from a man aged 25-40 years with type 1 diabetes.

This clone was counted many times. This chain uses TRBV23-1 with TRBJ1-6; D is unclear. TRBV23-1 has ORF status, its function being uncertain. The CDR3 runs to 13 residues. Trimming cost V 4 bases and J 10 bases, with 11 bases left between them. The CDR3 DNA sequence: TGCGCCAGCAGTCTGAGACACCCCTCACCCCTCCACTTT. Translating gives CASSLRHPSPLHF.

The CDR3 DNA follows: TGTGCCAGCAGTTTATCGGTATCAAATACGCAGTATTTT. Translating gives CASSLSVSNTQYF. The chain carries TRBV25-1 and TRBJ2-3; D is unresolved. The CDR3 is 13 amino acids. Trimming shortened V by 5 bases and J by 7 bases, and 13 bases separated the two germline ends. The germline V gene encodes CDR1 MGHDK and CDR2 SYGVNS.

DNA for the CDR3: TGTGCCAGCAGCGGAGGGACGTCGCAAGAGCAGTACTTC. This translates into CASSGGTSQEQYF. The J gene is TRBJ2-7, the V gene TRBV5-4; D possibly corresponds to TRBD2 (6 bases). V was shortened by 4 bases and J by 7 bases, with 15 bases between the two germline ends. This CDR3 has 13 amino acids. From germline, CDR1 is SGHNT and CDR2 YYREEE (reference sequence).

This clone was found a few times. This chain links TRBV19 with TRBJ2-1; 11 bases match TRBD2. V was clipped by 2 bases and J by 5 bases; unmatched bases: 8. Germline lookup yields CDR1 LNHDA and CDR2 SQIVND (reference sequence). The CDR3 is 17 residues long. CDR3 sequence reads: CASSITGRLAGNNEQFF. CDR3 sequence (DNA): TGTGCCAGTAGTATAACGGGCAGACTAGCGGGGAACAATGAGCAGTTCTTC.

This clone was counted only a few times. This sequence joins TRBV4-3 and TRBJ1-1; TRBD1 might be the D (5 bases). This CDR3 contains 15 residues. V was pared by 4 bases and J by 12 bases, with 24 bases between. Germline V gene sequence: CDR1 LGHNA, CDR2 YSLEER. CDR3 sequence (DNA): TGCGCCAGCAGCCCATGGACAAGGGGCGACTTTCAACCTTTCTTT. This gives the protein CASSPWTRGDFQPFF.

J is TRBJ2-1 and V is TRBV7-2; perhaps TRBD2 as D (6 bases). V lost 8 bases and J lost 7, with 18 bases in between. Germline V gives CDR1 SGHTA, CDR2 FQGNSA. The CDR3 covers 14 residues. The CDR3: CASGKGLEGNEQFF. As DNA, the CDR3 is TGTGCCAGCGGGAAGGGACTTGAGGGAAATGAGCAGTTCTTC.

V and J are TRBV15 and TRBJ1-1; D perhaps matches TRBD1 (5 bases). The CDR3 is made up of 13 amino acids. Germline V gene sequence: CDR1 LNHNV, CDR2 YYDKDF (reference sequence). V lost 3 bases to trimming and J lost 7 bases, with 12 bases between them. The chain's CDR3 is CATSRGWGDEAFF. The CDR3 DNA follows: TGTGCCACCAGCAGGGGTTGGGGGGATGAAGCTTTCTTT.

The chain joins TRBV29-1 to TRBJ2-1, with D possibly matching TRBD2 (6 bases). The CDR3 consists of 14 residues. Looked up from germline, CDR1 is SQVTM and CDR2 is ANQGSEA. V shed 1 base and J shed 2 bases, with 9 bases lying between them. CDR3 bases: TGCAGCGTTGAAGCGGGGGATACCTACAATGAGCAGTTCTTC. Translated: CSVEAGDTYNEQFF.

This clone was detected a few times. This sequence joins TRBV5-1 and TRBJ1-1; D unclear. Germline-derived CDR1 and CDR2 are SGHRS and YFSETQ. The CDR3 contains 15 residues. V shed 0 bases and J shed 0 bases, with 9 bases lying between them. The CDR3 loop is CASSLAEVMNTEAFF. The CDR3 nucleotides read TGCGCCAGCAGCTTGGCCGAGGTCATGAACACTGAAGCTTTCTTT. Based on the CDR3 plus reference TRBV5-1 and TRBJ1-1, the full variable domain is KAGVTQTPRYLIKTRGQQVTLSCSPISGHRSVSWYQQTPGQGLQFLFEYFSETQRNKGNFPGRFSGRQFSNSRSEMNVSTLELGDSALYLCASSLAEVMNTEAFFGQGTRLTVV.

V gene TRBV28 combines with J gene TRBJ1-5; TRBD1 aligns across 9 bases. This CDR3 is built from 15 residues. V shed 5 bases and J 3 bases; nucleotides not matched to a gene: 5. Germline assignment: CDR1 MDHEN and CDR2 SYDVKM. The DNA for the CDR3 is TGTGCCAGCAGTACAGGGGGCTCCAACAATCAGCCCCAGCATTTT. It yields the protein CASSTGGSNNQPQHF.

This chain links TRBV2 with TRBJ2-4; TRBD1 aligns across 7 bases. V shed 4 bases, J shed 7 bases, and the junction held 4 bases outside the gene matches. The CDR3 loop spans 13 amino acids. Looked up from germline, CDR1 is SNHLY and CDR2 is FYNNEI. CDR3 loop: CASSAGGSNIQYF. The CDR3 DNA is TGTGCCAGCAGTGCAGGGGGTTCGAACATTCAGTACTTC.

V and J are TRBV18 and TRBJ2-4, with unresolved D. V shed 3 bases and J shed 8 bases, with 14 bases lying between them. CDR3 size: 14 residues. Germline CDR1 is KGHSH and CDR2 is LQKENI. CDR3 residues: CASSPDQLRDIQYF. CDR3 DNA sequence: TGTGCCAGCTCACCGGACCAGCTGAGAGACATTCAGTACTTC.

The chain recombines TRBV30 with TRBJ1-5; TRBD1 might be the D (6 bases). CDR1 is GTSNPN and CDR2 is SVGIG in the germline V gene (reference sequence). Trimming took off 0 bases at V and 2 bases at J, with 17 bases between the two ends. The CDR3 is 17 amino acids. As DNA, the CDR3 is TGTGCCTGGAGTGTAACCGGGGGCGCGGGTGGCAATCAGCCCCAGCATTTT. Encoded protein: CAWSVTGGAGGNQPQHF.

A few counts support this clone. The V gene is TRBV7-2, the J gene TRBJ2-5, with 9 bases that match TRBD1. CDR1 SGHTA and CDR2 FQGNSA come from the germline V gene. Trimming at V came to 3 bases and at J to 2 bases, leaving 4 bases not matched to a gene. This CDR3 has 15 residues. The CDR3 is CASSFGQGSQETQYF. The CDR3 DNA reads TGTGCCAGCAGCTTCGGACAGGGGTCGCAAGAGACCCAGTACTTC.

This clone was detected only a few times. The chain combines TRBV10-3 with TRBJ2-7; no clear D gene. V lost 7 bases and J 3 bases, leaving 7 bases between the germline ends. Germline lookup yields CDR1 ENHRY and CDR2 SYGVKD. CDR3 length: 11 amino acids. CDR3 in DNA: TGTGCCATCACTTGGTTCTACGAGCAGTACTTC. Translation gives CAITWFYEQYF.

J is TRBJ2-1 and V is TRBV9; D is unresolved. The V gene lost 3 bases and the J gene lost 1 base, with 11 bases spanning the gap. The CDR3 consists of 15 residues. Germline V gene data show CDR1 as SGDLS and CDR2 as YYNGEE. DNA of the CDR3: TGTGCCAGCAGCGCTGACGGCGATTCCTACAATGAGCAGTTCTTC. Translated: CASSADGDSYNEQFF. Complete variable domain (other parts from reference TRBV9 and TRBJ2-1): DSGVTQTPKHLITATGQRVTLRCSPRSGDLSVYWYQQSLDQGLQFLIQYYNGEERAKGNILERFSAQQFPDLHSELNLSSLELGDSALYFCASSADGDSYNEQFFGPGTRLTVL.

The CDR3, as DNA: TGTGCCAGCAGCTTAGGAATAGTCGGCCAAGAGACCCAGTACTTC. This encodes CASSLGIVGQETQYF. The V call is TRBV7-9, the J call TRBJ2-5; no clear D gene. Germline assignment: CDR1 SEHNR and CDR2 FQNEAQ (reference sequence). The CDR3 totals 15 residues. Trimming pared 1 base from V and 1 base from J, leaving 10 bases between. The full variable domain, in which reference TRBV7-9 and TRBJ2-5 provide the parts outside the CDR3, is DTGVSQNPRHKITKRGQNVTFRCDPISEHNRLYWYRQTLGQGPEFLTYFQNEAQLEKSRLLSDRFSAERPKGSFSTLEIQRTEQGDSAMYLCASSLGIVGQETQYFGPGTRLLVL.

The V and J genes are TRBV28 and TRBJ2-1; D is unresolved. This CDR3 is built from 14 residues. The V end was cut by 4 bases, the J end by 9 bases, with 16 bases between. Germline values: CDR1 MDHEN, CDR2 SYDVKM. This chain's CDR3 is CASSSTVYPGEQFF. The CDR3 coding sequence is TGTGCCAGCAGTTCAACAGTTTACCCCGGTGAGCAGTTCTTC.

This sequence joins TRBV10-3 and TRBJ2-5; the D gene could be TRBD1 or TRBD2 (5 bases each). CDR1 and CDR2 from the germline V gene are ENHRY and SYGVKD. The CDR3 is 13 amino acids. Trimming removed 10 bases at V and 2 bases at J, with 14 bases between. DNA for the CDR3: TGTGCCACCTTCGGGGCTGGACAAGAGACCCAGTACTTC. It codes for CATFGAGQETQYF.

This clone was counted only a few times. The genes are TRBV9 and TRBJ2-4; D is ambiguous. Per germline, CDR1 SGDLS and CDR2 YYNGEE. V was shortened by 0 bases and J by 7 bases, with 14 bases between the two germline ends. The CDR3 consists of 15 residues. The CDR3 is CASSVGGEVGNIQYF. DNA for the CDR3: TGTGCCAGCAGCGTAGGTGGAGAAGTAGGGAACATTCAGTACTTC.